Listed here is a single T cell receptor (beta chain). This clonotype was counted a few times. Its antigen remains unidentified. The input lacks base qualities; no much larger clone sits a single base away. The CDR3 contains 13 residues, cysteine and phenylalanine counted. The sequence is cut down to CDR3 DNA, 39 bases in frame from base 1. Deletion took 1 base off V and 3 bases off J, with a span of 9 bases between the germline ends. CDR1 and CDR2 (SQVTM, ANQGSEA) derive from the germline V gene. These reads were obtained on an Illumina HiSeq 1500. Starting from the raw public reads, TCRdb applied fastp trimming at Q25, assembled clones with MiXCR and retained in-frame beta chains. Identical CDR3 protein sequences are pooled into one entry, listed with their most common genes and DNA. The table for this sample lists about 130,000 distinct CDR3 sequences; roughly 9% of them were counted only once. Roughly a tenth of the sample comes from the top ten.

The sample belongs to a study of T cell repertoires in cytomegalovirus infection (dated by TCRdb to about 2019). Turning to the overall study: Donor HLA type was relevant to the analysis, as public TCR beta signatures indicated carriage of CMV infection together with the matching HLA type.

Findings and caveats that apply to the study as a whole: In both this cohort and an independent cohort of 350 or so donors, the cumulative frequency of public TCR beta family members distinguished carriers of CMV infection plus the relevant HLA type. In the ex vivo response, HLA-C-restricted CMV-specific TCR beta clonotypes were dominant, and in two of eight donors the single most frequent clonotype came from this HLA-C-restricted group.

This TCR was sampled from a human donor in good health (CMV status not recorded). Some clones in this sample may be carry-over from other donors' samples. The V and J genes are TRBV29-1 and TRBJ1-1, with no D gene named confidently. Sequenced: PBMCs. The nucleotides are TGCAGCGTTGAAGGGAACTCGGACACTGAAGCTTTCTTT. This codes for CSVEGNSDTEAFF.